This T cell receptor beta chain was obtained from a study of cytomegalovirus exposure and HLA in healthy donors. Study summary: Among about 179 million T cells, an earlier analysis found 120 million or so unique TCR beta sequences. Study-level results: A few CMV-associated chains proved CMV antigen-specific in vitro. Per a later analysis, HLA-associated TCR beta chains showed more clonal expansion than other, equally common TCR beta chains.

As to this clone: Its specificity is unknown.

V lost 3 bases, J lost 0 bases, and 7 bases stayed unmatched. CDR3 length: 18 amino acids. Germline V gene data show CDR1 as SGDLS and CDR2 as YYNGEE. In the PCR, 60 Vbeta and 13 Jbeta primers were used. In the original analysis: Around 11 million shared chains were among the about 80 million unique TCR beta chains that a later analysis counted. Profiling relied on immunoSEQ multiplex PCR, and the TCRdb table lists in-frame clones only, not all of them. The DNA gave D and trimming, while V, J and clone size come from that table. Of 110,000 or so clones listed, 83% were seen once; the top ten hold roughly 6.1%.

The TCR was taken from a man aged 18 to 30 in good health and CMV-seronegative. Sample: PBMCs. The chain couples TRBV9 to TRBJ2-6; 9 positions match TRBD1. CDR3 nucleotides: TGTGCCAGCAGCGACCACAGGGGGCTGGCCTCTGGGGCCAACGTCCTGACTTTC. Its protein product is CASSDHRGLASGANVLTF.